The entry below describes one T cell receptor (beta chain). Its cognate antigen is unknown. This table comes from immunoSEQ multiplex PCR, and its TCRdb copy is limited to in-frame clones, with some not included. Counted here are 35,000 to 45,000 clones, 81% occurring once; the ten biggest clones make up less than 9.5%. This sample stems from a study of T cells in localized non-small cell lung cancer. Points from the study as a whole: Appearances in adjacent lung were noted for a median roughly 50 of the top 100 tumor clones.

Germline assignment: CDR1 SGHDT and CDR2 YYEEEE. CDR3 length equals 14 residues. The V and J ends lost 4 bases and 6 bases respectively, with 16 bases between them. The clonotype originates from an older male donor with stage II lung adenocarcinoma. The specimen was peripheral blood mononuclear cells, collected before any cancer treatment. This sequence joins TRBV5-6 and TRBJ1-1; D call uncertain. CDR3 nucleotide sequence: TGTGCCAGCAGCGCCTCGGGAGCAGAGGCTGAAGCTTTCTTT. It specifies CASSASGAEAEAFF.